The rows below give T cell receptor beta chains drawn from one sample of a study of metastatic and nonmetastatic thyroid tumors. TCRdb re-clonotyped the PCR reads via MiXCR. Among tens of thousands of clones listed, 13% to 15% were seen once. Sequencing used tumor tissue. These receptors were taken from a female donor with papillary thyroid cancer or a benign thyroid nodule (not recorded which). Some clones in this sample may be carry-over from other donors' samples. CDR3s include the opening cysteine and the closing phenylalanine or tryptophan. The order of the fields is clone size, J gene, V gene, D gene, CDR3 DNA, CDR3 protein. The D gene is left open where the match is weak. Size is omitted from some rows. Given values are once, few, many or a class for expanded clones.

abundance: many
j_gene: TRBJ1-1
v_gene: TRBV5-7
d_gene: TRBD1
CDR3nt: TGTGCCAGCAGGTTTCGTTCAGGGGGGCTAATGAACACTGAAGCTTTCTTT
CDR3aa: CASRFRSGGLMNTEAFF

abundance: many
j_gene: TRBJ1-5
v_gene: TRBV5-1
d_gene: NA
CDR3nt: TGCGCCAGCAGCTTGGAGGGGAGCAATCAGCCCCAGCATTTT
CDR3aa: CASSLEGSNQPQHF

abundance: NA
j_gene: TRBJ2-2
v_gene: TRBV6-1
d_gene: NA
CDR3nt: TGTGCCAACATGTACAGGGCGAACACCGGGGAGCTGTTTTTT
CDR3aa: CANMYRANTGELFF

abundance: many
j_gene: TRBJ2-7
v_gene: TRBV2
d_gene: NA
CDR3nt: TGTGCCAGCAGAGGGGGAGGAGCGTGGCAGTACTTC
CDR3aa: CASRGGGAWQYF

abundance: many
j_gene: TRBJ2-1
v_gene: TRBV15
d_gene: TRBD1
CDR3nt: TGTGCCACCAGCAGAGTCGGACAGGGAAGCTACAATGAGCAGTTCTTC
CDR3aa: CATSRVGQGSYNEQFF

abundance: medium-sized
j_gene: TRBJ2-1
v_gene: TRBV20-1
d_gene: NA
CDR3nt: TGCAGTGCTAGAAAGTTCAGCTCCTACAATGAGCAGTTCTTC
CDR3aa: CSARKFSSYNEQFF

abundance: many
j_gene: TRBJ1-1
v_gene: TRBV20-1
d_gene: NA
CDR3nt: TGCAGTGCTAGGGACAGAGTTTTGAACACTGAAGCTTTCTTT
CDR3aa: CSARDRVLNTEAFF

abundance: medium-sized
j_gene: TRBJ2-7
v_gene: TRBV5-1
d_gene: TRBD2
CDR3nt: TGCGCCAGCAGCCCGGCTAGCGGGGGGTACGAGCAGTACTTC
CDR3aa: CASSPASGGYEQYF

abundance: many
j_gene: TRBJ2-7
v_gene: TRBV20-1
d_gene: TRBD2
CDR3nt: TGCAGTGTTATAGGACTAGCGGGAGACGAGCAGTACTTC
CDR3aa: CSVIGLAGDEQYF

abundance: NA
j_gene: TRBJ1-1
v_gene: TRBV6-1
d_gene: NA
CDR3nt: TGTGCCAGCAGAGCGGGACCCTGGGACACTGAAGCTTTCTTT
CDR3aa: CASRAGPWDTEAFF

abundance: many
j_gene: TRBJ1-2
v_gene: TRBV4-2
d_gene: NA
CDR3nt: TGTGCCAGCAGCCAAGACAGAGACCTTAGGACTGGCTACACCTTC
CDR3aa: CASSQDRDLRTGYTF

abundance: many
j_gene: TRBJ2-7
v_gene: TRBV5-1
d_gene: TRBD1
CDR3nt: TGCGCCAGCAGCCCCCGACAGGGGCCCTACGAGCAGTACTTC
CDR3aa: CASSPRQGPYEQYF

abundance: many
j_gene: TRBJ2-5
v_gene: TRBV20-1
d_gene: NA
CDR3nt: TGCAGTGCTATCGGGGGCTCACTTCAAGAGACCCAGTACTTC
CDR3aa: CSAIGGSLQETQYF

abundance: many
j_gene: TRBJ1-5
v_gene: TRBV7-9
d_gene: NA
CDR3nt: TGTGCCAGCAGCTTAGCGGGACAGCCCCAGCATTTT
CDR3aa: CASSLAGQPQHF

abundance: medium-sized
j_gene: TRBJ2-1
v_gene: TRBV11-2
d_gene: NA
CDR3nt: TGTGCCAGCAGCTCTGTTGCGGGCTCCTACAATGAGCAGTTCTTC
CDR3aa: CASSSVAGSYNEQFF

abundance: medium-sized
j_gene: TRBJ2-7
v_gene: TRBV6-1
d_gene: NA
CDR3nt: TGTGCCAGCCCACCAGGAGGGTGCAGAAACGAGCAGTACTTC
CDR3aa: CASPPGGCRNEQYF

abundance: many
j_gene: TRBJ1-1
v_gene: TRBV12-3/TRBV12-4
d_gene: NA
CDR3nt: TGTGCCAGCAGCGAATTTGACACTGAAGCTTTCTTT
CDR3aa: CASSEFDTEAFF

abundance: many
j_gene: TRBJ2-2
v_gene: TRBV3-1
d_gene: NA
CDR3nt: TGTGCCAGCAGCTTCGCAGGGTCAACCGGGGAGCTGTTTTTT
CDR3aa: CASSFAGSTGELFF

abundance: NA
j_gene: TRBJ2-7
v_gene: TRBV27
d_gene: TRBD1
CDR3nt: TGTGCCAGCAGCCGACAGGGTAATCCCTACGAGCAGTACTTC
CDR3aa: CASSRQGNPYEQYF

abundance: NA
j_gene: TRBJ1-1
v_gene: TRBV11-2
d_gene: NA
CDR3nt: TGTGCCAGCAGCTTAAGCACAGTACTCATGAACACTGAAGCTTTCTTT
CDR3aa: CASSLSTVLMNTEAFF

abundance: many
j_gene: TRBJ2-5
v_gene: TRBV5-6
d_gene: NA
CDR3nt: TGTGCCAGCAGCTCCGGACAGGGAGGGGAGACCCAGTACTTC
CDR3aa: CASSSGQGGETQYF

abundance: few
j_gene: TRBJ1-2
v_gene: TRBV24-1
d_gene: NA
CDR3nt: TGTGCCACCAGTGACCCCGGGGGGATTGGAGGCTACACCTTC
CDR3aa: CATSDPGGIGGYTF

abundance: many
j_gene: TRBJ2-3
v_gene: TRBV6-1
d_gene: TRBD2
CDR3nt: TGTGCCAGCAGTGAAGGGATAGCGGGGGGGCCACCAGATACGCAGTATTTT
CDR3aa: CASSEGIAGGPPDTQYF

abundance: many
j_gene: TRBJ2-5
v_gene: TRBV6-5
d_gene: TRBD2
CDR3nt: TGTGCCAGCAGTTACTCTAGCGGGGCTCCTCAGGAGACCCAGTACTTC
CDR3aa: CASSYSSGAPQETQYF

abundance: many
j_gene: TRBJ2-1
v_gene: TRBV3-1
d_gene: NA
CDR3nt: TGTGCCAGCAGCCAAGGACCTGACGGGCAGTTCTTC
CDR3aa: CASSQGPDGQFF

abundance: many
j_gene: TRBJ2-2
v_gene: TRBV9
d_gene: TRBD2
CDR3nt: TGTGCCAGCAGCGTAGAGGGGGGACTAGCGGCGAACACCGGGGAGCTGTTTTTT
CDR3aa: CASSVEGGLAANTGELFF

abundance: many
j_gene: TRBJ1-1
v_gene: TRBV2
d_gene: TRBD1
CDR3nt: TGTGCCAGCACACCCGGGACAGGGGGTAACACTGAAGCTTTCTTT
CDR3aa: CASTPGTGGNTEAFF

abundance: many
j_gene: TRBJ2-3
v_gene: TRBV19
d_gene: NA
CDR3nt: TGTGCCAGTAGTAGCTCATTGACAGATACGCAGTATTTT
CDR3aa: CASSSSLTDTQYF

abundance: medium-sized
j_gene: TRBJ2-7
v_gene: TRBV6-1
d_gene: TRBD2
CDR3nt: TGTGCCAGCAGTGTGGGACTAGCGGGAGGAGTGCAGTACTTC
CDR3aa: CASSVGLAGGVQYF

abundance: many
j_gene: TRBJ2-3
v_gene: TRBV19
d_gene: NA
CDR3nt: TGTGCCAGTACCATGGGGAACACAGATACGCAGTATTTT
CDR3aa: CASTMGNTDTQYF

abundance: many
j_gene: TRBJ2-1
v_gene: TRBV20-1
d_gene: NA
CDR3nt: TGCAGTGCCTGTGACTCCACGAGCTCCTACAATGAGCAGTTCTTC
CDR3aa: CSACDSTSSYNEQFF

abundance: many
j_gene: TRBJ2-5
v_gene: TRBV10-2
d_gene: TRBD1
CDR3nt: TGCGCCAGCAGTGAGACAGGGGGCGAAGAAGAGACCCAGTACTTC
CDR3aa: CASSETGGEEETQYF

abundance: many
j_gene: TRBJ1-5
v_gene: TRBV19
d_gene: TRBD1
CDR3nt: TGTGCCAGTGCCGGGACAGGGGGTTTTATGGGCAATCAGCCCCAGCATTTT
CDR3aa: CASAGTGGFMGNQPQHF

abundance: many
j_gene: TRBJ2-1
v_gene: TRBV29-1
d_gene: NA
CDR3nt: TGCAGCGTTCCAGACTACCACAATGAGCAGTTCTTC
CDR3aa: CSVPDYHNEQFF

abundance: large
j_gene: TRBJ2-1
v_gene: TRBV6-1
d_gene: TRBD1
CDR3nt: TGTGCCAGCAGAATTCCAACCGGGACAGTATACAATGAGCAGTTCTTC
CDR3aa: CASRIPTGTVYNEQFF

abundance: NA
j_gene: TRBJ1-6
v_gene: TRBV18
d_gene: NA
CDR3nt: TGTGCCAGCTCACTGTCGGTACCGATTAGTTCACCCCTCCACTTT
CDR3aa: CASSLSVPISSPLHF

abundance: many
j_gene: TRBJ2-3
v_gene: TRBV11-1
d_gene: TRBD2
CDR3nt: TGTGCCAGCAGCCCCCCGAGAGCGGGAGTGAGCACAGATACGCAGTATTTT
CDR3aa: CASSPPRAGVSTDTQYF

abundance: many
j_gene: TRBJ2-7
v_gene: TRBV11-3
d_gene: NA
CDR3nt: TGTGCCAGCAGCAGACAAGGGGGAGGGATCTACGAGCAGTACTTC
CDR3aa: CASSRQGGGIYEQYF

abundance: medium-sized
j_gene: TRBJ2-7
v_gene: TRBV10-3
d_gene: NA
CDR3nt: TGTGCCATCAGTCCGGCCGGGACGGGCTCCTACGAGCAGTACTTC
CDR3aa: CAISPAGTGSYEQYF

abundance: many
j_gene: TRBJ2-5
v_gene: TRBV10-3
d_gene: NA
CDR3nt: TGTGCCATCAGTGAGGGAGAGACCCAGTACTTC
CDR3aa: CAISEGETQYF

abundance: many
j_gene: TRBJ2-2
v_gene: TRBV19
d_gene: NA
CDR3nt: TGTGCCAGTAGTTACGAACTAGCCGCCAACACCGGGGAGCTGTTTTTT
CDR3aa: CASSYELAANTGELFF

abundance: many
j_gene: TRBJ2-7
v_gene: TRBV11-2
d_gene: NA
CDR3nt: TGTGCCAGCAGCTTAGATCGATGGGGTAGCTCCTACGAGCAGTACTTC
CDR3aa: CASSLDRWGSSYEQYF

abundance: many
j_gene: TRBJ1-1
v_gene: TRBV7-3
d_gene: TRBD1
CDR3nt: TGTGCCAGCAGCGGAGGGACAGGGAGCACTGAAGCTTTCTTT
CDR3aa: CASSGGTGSTEAFF

abundance: many
j_gene: TRBJ2-7
v_gene: TRBV7-2
d_gene: NA
CDR3nt: TGTGCCAGCAGCCTCTACTACGAGCAGTACTTC
CDR3aa: CASSLYYEQYF

abundance: many
j_gene: TRBJ1-4
v_gene: TRBV15
d_gene: NA
CDR3nt: NA
CDR3aa: CATKFGDGNEKLSF

abundance: many
j_gene: TRBJ2-5
v_gene: TRBV12-3/TRBV12-4
d_gene: NA
CDR3nt: TGTGCCAGCAGTCCTGGGTCCCTAAAAGAGACCCAGTACTTC
CDR3aa: CASSPGSLKETQYF

abundance: medium-sized
j_gene: TRBJ1-1
v_gene: TRBV11-2
d_gene: NA
CDR3nt: TGTGCCAGCAGCTTAGAGGGGCTAGGGACTGAAGCTTTCTTT
CDR3aa: CASSLEGLGTEAFF

abundance: many
j_gene: TRBJ1-4
v_gene: TRBV15
d_gene: TRBD1
CDR3nt: TGTGCCACCAGCAATTGGGACAGGGGTGAAAAACTGTTTTTT
CDR3aa: CATSNWDRGEKLFF

abundance: NA
j_gene: TRBJ2-7
v_gene: TRBV20-1
d_gene: TRBD2
CDR3nt: TGCAGTGCTAGAGAAATTGCGGGGGTTTACGAGCAGTACTTC
CDR3aa: CSAREIAGVYEQYF

abundance: NA
j_gene: TRBJ1-1
v_gene: TRBV30
d_gene: NA
CDR3nt: TGTGCCTGGAGTGTGGGGCAGGGGAACACTGAAGCTTTCTTT
CDR3aa: CAWSVGQGNTEAFF

abundance: NA
j_gene: TRBJ2-7
v_gene: TRBV20-1
d_gene: TRBD2
CDR3nt: TGCAGTGCTACCAACGGGACTAGCGGGAGGGCCGTTAACGAGCAGTACTTC
CDR3aa: CSATNGTSGRAVNEQYF

abundance: many
j_gene: TRBJ2-5
v_gene: TRBV6-1
d_gene: NA
CDR3nt: TGTGCCAGCAGCCCCAAGGAGACCCAGTACTTC
CDR3aa: CASSPKETQYF

abundance: NA
j_gene: TRBJ1-2
v_gene: TRBV2
d_gene: TRBD1
CDR3nt: TGTGCCAGCATTTCGGCCCTTACAGGGGCTGGGTATGGCTACACCTTC
CDR3aa: CASISALTGAGYGYTF

abundance: many
j_gene: TRBJ1-5
v_gene: TRBV5-6
d_gene: NA
CDR3nt: TGTGCCAGCAGCTTGGACAGTGAAGGCAATCAGCCCCAGCATTTT
CDR3aa: CASSLDSEGNQPQHF

abundance: few
j_gene: TRBJ2-7
v_gene: TRBV6-5
d_gene: NA
CDR3nt: TGTGCCAGCAGTTACTACCGCCTCTTC
CDR3aa: CASSYYRLF

abundance: many
j_gene: TRBJ1-1
v_gene: TRBV11-2
d_gene: NA
CDR3nt: TGTGCCAGCAGGGCTGGGGGGGACACTGAAGCTTTCTTT
CDR3aa: CASRAGGDTEAFF

abundance: NA
j_gene: TRBJ2-3
v_gene: TRBV18
d_gene: NA
CDR3nt: TGTGCCAGCTCACCATTAGCAGATACGCAGTATTTT
CDR3aa: CASSPLADTQYF

abundance: many
j_gene: TRBJ2-7
v_gene: TRBV13
d_gene: NA
CDR3nt: TGTGCCAGCAGCTTCGATAGGGAGTCCTACGAGCAGTACTTC
CDR3aa: CASSFDRESYEQYF